This T cell receptor (beta chain) emerged from a study of CD8 T cells in ankylosing spondylitis. Findings and caveats of the study: Significant enrichment of disease-linked clones was reportedly seen in matched ankylosing spondylitis synovial fluid. Seven or eight highly homologous variants formed a TCR beta motif that appeared characteristic of ankylosing spondylitis blood.

Remarks on this clonotype: Its antigen is as yet unknown.

The CDR3 is 13 amino acids. V was clipped by 5 bases and J by 3 bases, with 14 bases between them. CDR1 and CDR2 (germline): DFQATT, SNEGSKA (reference sequence). Via MiXCR, TCRdb re-called the 5' RACE reads, giving one row per CDR3 protein. The sample carries 300,000 to 350,000 distinct CDR3 sequences, about 20% recorded once. The sample taken for sequencing was blood, either unsorted or a sorted T cell fraction (not recorded which). This chain uses TRBV20-1 with TRBJ2-7, with D possibly being TRBD2 (5 bases). The sequence was obtained from a female donor with ankylosing spondylitis or in good health (not recorded which). CDR3 sequence: CSAGPGMSYEQYF. The CDR3 DNA reads as TGCAGTGCTGGTCCCGGGATGAGCTACGAGCAGTACTTC.